A single sample gave rise to the 16 T cell receptor beta chains below, sequenced in a study of T cells after somatic rescue of genetic block. Sequencing was performed with immunoSEQ multiplex PCR; in TCRdb, only in-frame clones are kept and a portion is missing. Of roughly 11,000 clones listed, just under 80% were seen once; the top ten hold under 9.5%. Sequencing input: peripheral blood mononuclear cells (PBMCs). Every receptor here comes from a boy aged 5 to 17.

The chain recombines TRBV4-3 with TRBJ2-5; D uncertain. The CDR3 is made up of 13 amino acids. From germline, CDR1 is LGHNA and CDR2 YSLEER. Trimming shortened V by 0 bases and J by 9 bases, and 11 bases separated the two germline ends. CDR3 region: CASSQDVWVAQYF. DNA of the CDR3: TGCGCCAGCAGCCAAGATGTGTGGGTGGCCCAGTACTTC.

The V call is TRBV7-2, the J call TRBJ2-7, with a tentative D call TRBD1 (7 bases). CDR3 length equals 15 residues. Trimming removed 3 bases at V and 4 bases at J, with 16 bases between. CDR1 is SGHTA, CDR2 FQGNSA, per germline. The DNA for the CDR3 is TGTGCCAGCAGCTTTTACGGCAGGGGGGCTTACGAGCAGTACTTC. It specifies CASSFYGRGAYEQYF.

The chain has TRBV25-1 and TRBJ2-7; 8 positions match TRBD1. This CDR3 is built from 13 residues. Germline loops: CDR1 MGHDK, CDR2 SYGVNS. V shed 9 bases and J 3 bases; nucleotides not matched to a gene: 7. As DNA, the CDR3 is TGTGCCAGTCGACAGGGGAGAAGCTACGAGCAGTACTTC. Encoded protein: CASRQGRSYEQYF.

This rearrangement joins TRBV28 to TRBJ2-7; 12 nucleotides align to TRBD1. CDR1 is MDHEN and CDR2 is SYDVKM in the germline V gene. After removal of 7 bases from V and 5 bases from J, the junction contained 12 bases not matched to a gene. CDR3 length equals 16 residues. The CDR3 sequence: CASTPPPGQGAHEQYF. CDR3 coding DNA: TGTGCCAGCACACCCCCCCCGGGACAGGGGGCCCACGAGCAGTACTTC.

The chain links TRBV6-1 to TRBJ2-7, with TRBD2 matching 7 bases. The CDR3 loop spans 14 amino acids. Germline V lookup: CDR1 MNHNS, CDR2 SASEGT. V gave up 2 bases and J gave up 2 bases; unmatched junction bases: 3. The CDR3 sequence: CASSEWAGAYEQYF. Here the CDR3 DNA reads TGTGCCAGCAGTGAATGGGCGGGAGCCTACGAGCAGTACTTC.

V is TRBV10-3 and J is TRBJ2-2, with no clear D. CDR1 and CDR2 from the germline V gene are ENHRY and SYGVKD. V dropped 4 bases and J dropped 5 bases, with 5 bases sitting between them. This CDR3 is 12 amino acids long. The CDR3 protein is CAISGRTGELFF. The CDR3, as DNA: TGTGCCATCAGTGGGCGGACCGGGGAGCTGTTTTTT.

CDR3 DNA sequence: TGTGCCAGCGCCTTTGGGAAAAACATTCAGTACTTC. Translated, it gives CASAFGKNIQYF. The chain has TRBV6-1 and TRBJ2-4; D gene unclear. The CDR3 length is 12 residues. Germline V gene lookup returns CDR1 MNHNS and CDR2 SASEGT. Trimming removed 8 bases from V and 4 bases from J, with 9 bases in between.

The gene calls are TRBV2 and TRBJ1-5, with 7 bases that match TRBD1. The CDR3 has 15 residues. V lost 6 bases to trimming and J lost 2 bases; unmatched junction nucleotides: 7. CDR1 and CDR2 from the germline V gene are SNHLY and FYNNEI. The CDR3 region is CASREQGWGNQPQHF. The DNA of the CDR3 is TGTGCCAGCAGGGAACAGGGGTGGGGCAATCAGCCCCAGCATTTT. Variable domain in full (rest from reference TRBV2 and TRBJ1-5): EPEVTQTPSHQVTQMGQEVILRCVPISNHLYFYWYRQILGQKVEFLVSFYNNEISEKSEIFDDQFSVERPDGSNFTLKIRSTKLEDSAMYFCASREQGWGNQPQHFGDGTRLSIL.

The chain is built from TRBV7-8 and TRBJ2-1, with a weak D call TRBD1 (5 bases). Trimming shortened V by 1 base and J by 7 bases, and 17 bases separated the two germline ends. This CDR3 spans 16 amino acids. Germline values: CDR1 SGHVS, CDR2 FQNEAQ. CDR3: CASSLEGAAGPNEQFF. The CDR3 DNA is TGTGCCAGCAGCTTAGAAGGGGCGGCCGGGCCTAATGAGCAGTTCTTC.

The V call is TRBV7-9, the J call TRBJ2-1; no definite D call. Trimming removed 5 bases from V and 3 bases from J, with 11 bases in between. Germline CDR1 reads SEHNR; CDR2 reads FQNEAQ (reference sequence). The CDR3 contains 14 residues. CDR3 residues: CASSPAGLYNEQFF. The CDR3 DNA reads as TGTGCCAGCAGCCCGGCCGGGCTCTACAATGAGCAGTTCTTC.

This clone has a handful of counts. One end of the junction does not line up with germline, which may come from a read error. CDR3 DNA sequence: TGTGCCAGTGGTATCAGGGGGGTGACGGAGACCCAGTACTTC. Its protein is CASGIRGVTETQYF. The chain links TRBV19 to TRBJ2-5, with D possibly TRBD1 on 7 matching bases. The CDR3 covers 14 residues. Germline loops: CDR1 LNHDA, CDR2 SQIVND (reference sequence).

The chain has TRBV7-6 and TRBJ1-3; no firm D call. CDR1 SGHVS and CDR2 FNYEAQ come from the germline V gene. The CDR3 extends over 14 amino acids. V dropped 5 bases and J dropped 0 bases, with 8 bases sitting between them. The CDR3 bases are TGTGCCAGCAGCCCTGACCTCTCTGGAAACACCATATATTTT. This sequence encodes CASSPDLSGNTIYF.

This clone was detected only once. V usage is TRBV11-3 and J usage is TRBJ2-5, with 7 bases that match TRBD1. The CDR3 has 14 amino acids. V was clipped by 4 bases and J by 3 bases; unmatched bases: 5. Germline V CDR1 and CDR2: SGHNT, YENEEA. The CDR3 spells CASSSRDSEETQYF. The CDR3 DNA reads TGTGCCAGCAGCTCCCGGGACAGTGAAGAGACCCAGTACTTC.

The J gene is TRBJ1-1, the V gene TRBV2, with D possibly TRBD1 on 6 matching bases. CDR1 is SNHLY, CDR2 FYNNEI, per germline. Trimming stripped 4 bases from V and 0 bases from J, with 9 bases between. This CDR3 region has 14 residues. In nucleotides, the CDR3 is TGTGCCAGCAGTGCAGGGGTCTTGAACACTGAAGCTTTCTTT. Its protein product is CASSAGVLNTEAFF.

The chain has TRBV21-1 and TRBJ2-5; the table's D call TRBD1 went unverified against the DNA. TRBV21-1 is listed as a pseudogene. This CDR3 spans 15 amino acids. Here the CDR3 DNA reads TGTGCCAGCAGCCCGGGACAGGGTGGTCAGGAGACCCAGTACTTC. Translating gives CASSPGQGGQETQYF.

The rearrangement joins TRBV2 to TRBJ2-3, with TRBD2 identical over 14 bases. CDR3 length: 19 amino acids. After removal of 6 bases from V and 1 base from J, the junction contained 12 bases not matched to a gene. Germline V gives CDR1 SNHLY, CDR2 FYNNEI. CDR3 nucleotide sequence: TGTGCCAGCAGGAGGGGACTAGCGGGAGTAAGTGGCGGCACAGATACGCAGTATTTT. Protein: CASRRGLAGVSGGTDTQYF.